Listed here is a single T cell receptor beta chain. Combining a sample-barcoded 5' primer with a J-beta primer mix, a second PCR ran for roughly 7 to 11 cycles. TCRdb used MiXCR to reprocess the 5' RACE reads, holding one entry per CDR3 protein. The repertoire holds 1.5 million to 2 million distinct CDR3 sequences, with roughly 28% as singletons. Between the trimmed V and J ends, which lost 11 bases and 3 bases, there was a span of 16 bases. This CDR3 comprises 13 residues. CDR1 MNHNS and CDR2 SASEGT come from the germline V gene. This sample is part of a study of blood T cells in healthy people across ages.

The receptor was derived from a woman in her 30s in good health. Sequencing was carried out using blood. The chain combines TRBV6-1 with TRBJ2-5; possible D gene TRBD2, 6 bases. The CDR3 sequence is CAARGAGKETQYF. In DNA form, the CDR3 reads TGTGCCGCACGGGGAGCGGGTAAAGAGACCCAGTACTTC.